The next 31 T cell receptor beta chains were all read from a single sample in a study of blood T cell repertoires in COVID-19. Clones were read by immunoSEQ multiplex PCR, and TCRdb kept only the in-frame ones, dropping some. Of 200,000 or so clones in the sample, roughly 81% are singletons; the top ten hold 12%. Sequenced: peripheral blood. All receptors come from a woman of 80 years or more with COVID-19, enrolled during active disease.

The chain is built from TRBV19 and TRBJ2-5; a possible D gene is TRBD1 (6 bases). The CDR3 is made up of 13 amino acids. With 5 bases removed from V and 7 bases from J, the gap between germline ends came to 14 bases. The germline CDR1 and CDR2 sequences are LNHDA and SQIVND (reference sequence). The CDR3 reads CASSVTGPGTQYF. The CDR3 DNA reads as TGTGCCAGTAGTGTGACAGGCCCCGGGACCCAGTACTTC.

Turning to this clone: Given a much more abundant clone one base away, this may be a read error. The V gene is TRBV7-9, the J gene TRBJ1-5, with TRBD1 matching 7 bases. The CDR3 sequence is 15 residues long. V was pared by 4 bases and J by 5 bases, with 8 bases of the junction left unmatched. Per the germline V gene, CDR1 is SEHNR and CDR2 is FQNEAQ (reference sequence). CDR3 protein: CASSSTGAGDQPQHF. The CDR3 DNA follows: TGTGCCAGCAGCTCAACAGGGGCGGGTGATCAGCCCCAGCATTTT. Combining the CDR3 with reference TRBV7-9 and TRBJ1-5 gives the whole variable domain DTGVSQNPRHKITKRGQNVTFRCDPISEHNRLYWYRQTLGQGPEFLTYFQNEAQLEKSRLLSDRFSAERPKGSFSTLEIQRTEQGDSAMYLCASSSTGAGDQPQHFGDGTRLSIL.

CDR3 nucleotide sequence: TGTGCCAGCAGCTTAGACGGACAGGGTCTTAATTCACCCCTCCACTTT. Translating gives CASSLDGQGLNSPLHF. V and J are TRBV11-2 and TRBJ1-6; 8 nucleotides match TRBD1. The germline V gene encodes CDR1 SGHAT and CDR2 FQNNGV. This CDR3 comprises 16 residues. With V trimmed by 0 bases and J by 6 bases, 4 bases remained unmatched.

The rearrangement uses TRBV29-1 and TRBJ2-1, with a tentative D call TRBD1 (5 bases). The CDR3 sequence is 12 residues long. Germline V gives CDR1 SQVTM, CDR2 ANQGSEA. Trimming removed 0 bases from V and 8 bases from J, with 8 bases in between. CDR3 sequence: CSVEDRADEQFF. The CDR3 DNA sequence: TGCAGCGTTGAAGACAGGGCGGATGAGCAGTTCTTC.

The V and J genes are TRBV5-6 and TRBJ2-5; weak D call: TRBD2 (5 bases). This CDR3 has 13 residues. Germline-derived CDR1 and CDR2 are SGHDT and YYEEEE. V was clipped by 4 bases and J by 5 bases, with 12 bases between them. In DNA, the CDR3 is TGTGCCAGCAGCACTAGACAACTGGAGACCCAGTACTTC. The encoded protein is CASSTRQLETQYF.

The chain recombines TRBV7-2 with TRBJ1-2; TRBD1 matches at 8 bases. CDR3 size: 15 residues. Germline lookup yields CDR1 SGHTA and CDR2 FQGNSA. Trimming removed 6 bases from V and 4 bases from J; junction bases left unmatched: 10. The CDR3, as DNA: TGTGCCAGCAGGTTAAGGCGGACAGGGTCCTATGGCTACACCTTC. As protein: CASRLRRTGSYGYTF.

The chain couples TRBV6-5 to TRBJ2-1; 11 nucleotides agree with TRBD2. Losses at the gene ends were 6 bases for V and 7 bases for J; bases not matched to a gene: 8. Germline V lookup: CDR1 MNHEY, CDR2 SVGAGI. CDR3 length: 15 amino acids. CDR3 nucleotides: TGTGCCAGCAGCCGACTAGCGGGACTTCAAAATGAGCAGTTCTTC. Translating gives CASSRLAGLQNEQFF.

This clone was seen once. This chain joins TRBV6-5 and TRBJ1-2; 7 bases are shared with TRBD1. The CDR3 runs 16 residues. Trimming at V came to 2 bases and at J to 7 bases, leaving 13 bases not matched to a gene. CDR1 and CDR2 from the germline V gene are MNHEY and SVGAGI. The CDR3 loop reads CASSYGATGSYSGYTF. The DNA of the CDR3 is TGTGCCAGCAGTTACGGGGCGACAGGGTCTTACAGTGGCTACACCTTC.

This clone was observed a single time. For the CDR3, the DNA is TGTGCCACCAGCATCCACAGGGGAGCTAATCAGCCCCAGCATTTT. Translating gives CATSIHRGANQPQHF. The chain uses TRBV15 and TRBJ1-5; the match to TRBD1 covers 7 bases. This CDR3 contains 15 residues. Germline V gives CDR1 LNHNV, CDR2 YYDKDF (reference sequence). Trimming took 4 bases from V and 4 from J; bases not matched to a gene: 7.

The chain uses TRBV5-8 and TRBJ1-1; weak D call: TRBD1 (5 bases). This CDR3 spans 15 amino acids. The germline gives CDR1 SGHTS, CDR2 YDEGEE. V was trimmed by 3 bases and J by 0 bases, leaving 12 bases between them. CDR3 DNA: TGTGCCAGCAGCTCCTGGGGCAGGCTGAACACTGAAGCTTTCTTT. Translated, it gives CASSSWGRLNTEAFF.

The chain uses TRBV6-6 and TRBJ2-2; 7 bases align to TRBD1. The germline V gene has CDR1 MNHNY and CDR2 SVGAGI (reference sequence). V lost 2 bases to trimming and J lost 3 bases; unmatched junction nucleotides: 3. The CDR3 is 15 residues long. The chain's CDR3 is CASSYRGRDTGELFF. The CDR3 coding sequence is TGTGCCAGCAGTTACAGGGGGCGGGACACCGGGGAGCTGTTTTTT.

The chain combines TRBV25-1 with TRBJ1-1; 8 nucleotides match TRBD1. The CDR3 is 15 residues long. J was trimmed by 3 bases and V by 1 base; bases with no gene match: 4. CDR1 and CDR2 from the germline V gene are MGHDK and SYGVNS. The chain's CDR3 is CASSESPGGYTEAFF. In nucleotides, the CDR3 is TGTGCCAGCAGTGAATCCCCAGGGGGCTACACTGAAGCTTTCTTT. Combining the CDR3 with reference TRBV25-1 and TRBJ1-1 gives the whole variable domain EADIYQTPRYLVIGTGKKITLECSQTMGHDKMYWYQQDPGMELHLIHYSYGVNSTEKGDLSSESTVSRIRTEHFPLTLESARPSHTSQYLCASSESPGGYTEAFFGQGTRLTVV.

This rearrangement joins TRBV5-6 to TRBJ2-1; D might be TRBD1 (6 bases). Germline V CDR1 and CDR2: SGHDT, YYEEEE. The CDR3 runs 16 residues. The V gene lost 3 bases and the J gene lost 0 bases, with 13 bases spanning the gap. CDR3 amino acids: CASSYTGSPSYNEQFF. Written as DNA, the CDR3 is TGTGCCAGCAGCTATACAGGGTCACCCTCCTACAATGAGCAGTTCTTC.

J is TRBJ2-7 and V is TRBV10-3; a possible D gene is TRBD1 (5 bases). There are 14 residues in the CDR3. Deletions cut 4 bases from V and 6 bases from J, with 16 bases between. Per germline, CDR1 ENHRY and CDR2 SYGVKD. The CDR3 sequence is CAISVGAARGEQYF. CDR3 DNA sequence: TGTGCCATCAGTGTTGGGGCGGCAAGGGGCGAGCAGTACTTC.

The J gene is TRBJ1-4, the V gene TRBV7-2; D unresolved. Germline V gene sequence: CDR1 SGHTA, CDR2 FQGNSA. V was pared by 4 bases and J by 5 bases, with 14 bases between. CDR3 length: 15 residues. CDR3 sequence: CASSSSGQLNEKLFF. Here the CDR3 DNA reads TGTGCCAGCAGCTCCAGCGGGCAGCTGAATGAAAAACTGTTTTTT.

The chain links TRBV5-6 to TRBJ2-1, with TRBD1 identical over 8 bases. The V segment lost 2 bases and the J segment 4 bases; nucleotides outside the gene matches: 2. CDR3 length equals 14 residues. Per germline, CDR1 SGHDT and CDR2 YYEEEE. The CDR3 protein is CASSFGTGYNEQFF. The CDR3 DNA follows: TGTGCCAGCAGCTTTGGGACAGGATACAATGAGCAGTTCTTC.

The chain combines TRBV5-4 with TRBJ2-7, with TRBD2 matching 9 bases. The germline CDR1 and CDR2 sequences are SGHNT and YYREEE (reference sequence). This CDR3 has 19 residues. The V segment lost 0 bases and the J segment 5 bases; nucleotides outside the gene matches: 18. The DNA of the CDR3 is TGTGCCAGCAGCTTGGCGCCGGGAGGGCCTCTAGCGGGAAGGCACGAGCAGTACTTC. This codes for CASSLAPGGPLAGRHEQYF.

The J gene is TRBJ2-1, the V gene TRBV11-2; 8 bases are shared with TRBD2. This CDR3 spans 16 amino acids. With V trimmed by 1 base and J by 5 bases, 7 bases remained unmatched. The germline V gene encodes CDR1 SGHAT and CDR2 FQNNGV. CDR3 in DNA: TGTGCCAGCAGCTTAGCGTCCGGGAGGGACGACAATGAGCAGTTCTTC. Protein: CASSLASGRDDNEQFF.

The CDR3 loop reads CASSPPQGASYGYTF. In nucleotides, the CDR3 is TGTGCCAGCTCACCACCGCAGGGGGCTAGCTATGGCTACACCTTC. J is TRBJ1-2 and V is TRBV18, with TRBD1 identical over 8 bases. Germline trimming cut 0 bases from V and 4 bases from J; bases unmatched to any gene: 4. The CDR3 consists of 15 residues. Germline loops: CDR1 KGHSH, CDR2 LQKENI.

The CDR3 DNA is TGTGCCAGCAGCTTAGGCGGGGATCAAGAGACCCAGTACTTC. It specifies CASSLGGDQETQYF. This rearrangement joins TRBV7-9 to TRBJ2-5; a possible D gene is TRBD2 (6 bases). Deletions cut 1 base from V and 2 bases from J, with 8 bases between. From germline, CDR1 is SEHNR and CDR2 FQNEAQ (reference sequence). The CDR3 spans 14 residues.

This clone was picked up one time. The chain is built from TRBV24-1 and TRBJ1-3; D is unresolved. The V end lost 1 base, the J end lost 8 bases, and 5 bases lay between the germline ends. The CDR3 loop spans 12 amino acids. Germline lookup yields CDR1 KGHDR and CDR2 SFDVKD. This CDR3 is CATSDFHDTIYF. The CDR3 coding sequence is TGTGCCACCAGTGATTTCCATGACACCATATATTTT.

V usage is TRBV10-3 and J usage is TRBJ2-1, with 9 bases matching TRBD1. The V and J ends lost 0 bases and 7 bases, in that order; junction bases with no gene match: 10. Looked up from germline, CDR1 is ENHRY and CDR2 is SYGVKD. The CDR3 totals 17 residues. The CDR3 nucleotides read TGTGCCATCAGTGAGTCGGGACAGGGAAGAGCACGGAATGAGCAGTTCTTC. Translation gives CAISESGQGRARNEQFF.

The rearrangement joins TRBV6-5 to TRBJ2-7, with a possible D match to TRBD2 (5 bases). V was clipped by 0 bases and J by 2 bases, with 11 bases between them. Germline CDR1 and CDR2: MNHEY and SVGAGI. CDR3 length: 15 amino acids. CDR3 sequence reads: CASSYSFSGAYEQYF. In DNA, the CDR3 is TGTGCCAGCAGTTACTCGTTCAGCGGAGCCTACGAGCAGTACTTC.

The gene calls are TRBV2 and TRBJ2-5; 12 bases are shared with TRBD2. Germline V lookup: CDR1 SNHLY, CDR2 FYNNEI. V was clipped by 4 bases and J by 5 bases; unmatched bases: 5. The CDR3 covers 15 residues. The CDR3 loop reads CASSGLAGVWETQYF. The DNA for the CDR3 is TGTGCCAGCAGTGGACTAGCGGGAGTGTGGGAGACCCAGTACTTC. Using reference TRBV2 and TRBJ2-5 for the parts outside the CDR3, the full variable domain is EPEVTQTPSHQVTQMGQEVILRCVPISNHLYFYWYRQILGQKVEFLVSFYNNEISEKSEIFDDQFSVERPDGSNFTLKIRSTKLEDSAMYFCASSGLAGVWETQYFGPGTRLLVL.

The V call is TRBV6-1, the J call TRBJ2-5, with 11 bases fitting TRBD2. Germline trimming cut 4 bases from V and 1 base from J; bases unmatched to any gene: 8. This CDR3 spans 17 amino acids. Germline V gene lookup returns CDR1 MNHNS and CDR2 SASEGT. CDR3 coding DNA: TGTGCCAGCAGTGCCTTAGCGGGAGGGTTCCCCCAAGAGACCCAGTACTTC. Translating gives CASSALAGGFPQETQYF.

CDR3 DNA: TGTGCCAGCAGTTTTGAGGGCGAGCAGTACTTC. This codes for CASSFEGEQYF. This rearrangement joins TRBV28 to TRBJ2-7, with D perhaps matching TRBD2 (5 bases). Trimming pared 3 bases from V and 6 bases from J, leaving 6 bases between. The length of the CDR3 is 11 residues. Germline-derived CDR1 and CDR2 are MDHEN and SYDVKM.

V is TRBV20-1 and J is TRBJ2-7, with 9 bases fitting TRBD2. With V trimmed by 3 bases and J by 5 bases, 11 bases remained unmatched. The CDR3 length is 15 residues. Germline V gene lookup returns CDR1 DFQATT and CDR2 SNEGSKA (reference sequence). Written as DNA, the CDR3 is TGCAGTGCTAGTCCCAGCGGGGGGACCCCTCACGAGCAGTACTTC. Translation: CSASPSGGTPHEQYF.

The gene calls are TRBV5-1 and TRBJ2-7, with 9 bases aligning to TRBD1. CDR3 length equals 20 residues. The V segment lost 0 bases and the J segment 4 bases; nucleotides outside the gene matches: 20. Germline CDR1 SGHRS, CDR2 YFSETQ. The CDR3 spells CASSLGPHDQTGGLVYEQYF. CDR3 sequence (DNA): TGCGCCAGCAGCTTGGGGCCCCACGATCAAACAGGGGGCTTAGTATACGAGCAGTACTTC.

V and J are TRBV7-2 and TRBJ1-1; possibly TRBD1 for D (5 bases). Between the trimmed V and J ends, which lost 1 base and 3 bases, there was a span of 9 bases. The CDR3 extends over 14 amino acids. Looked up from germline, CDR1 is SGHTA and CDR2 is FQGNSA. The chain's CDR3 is CASSLVGADTEAFF. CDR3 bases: TGTGCCAGCAGCTTAGTTGGGGCGGACACTGAAGCTTTCTTT. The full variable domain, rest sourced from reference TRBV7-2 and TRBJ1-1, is GAGVSQSPSNKVTEKGKDVELRCDPISGHTALYWYRQSLGQGLEFLIYFQGNSAPDKSGLPSDRFSAERTGGSVSTLTIQRTQQEDSAVYLCASSLVGADTEAFFGQGTRLTVV.

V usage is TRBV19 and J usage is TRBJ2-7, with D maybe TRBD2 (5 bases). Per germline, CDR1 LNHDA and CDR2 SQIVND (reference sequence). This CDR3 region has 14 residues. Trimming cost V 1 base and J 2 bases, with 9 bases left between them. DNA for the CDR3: TGTGCCAGTAGTATAGCCGGGAACCCCTACGAGCAGTACTTC. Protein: CASSIAGNPYEQYF.

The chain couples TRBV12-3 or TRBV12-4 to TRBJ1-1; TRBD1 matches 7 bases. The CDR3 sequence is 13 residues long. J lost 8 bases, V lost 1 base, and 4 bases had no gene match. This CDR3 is CASSLGTGAEAFF. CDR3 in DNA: TGTGCCAGCAGTTTAGGGACAGGAGCCGAAGCTTTCTTT.